Listed below are T cell receptor beta chains from one sample, sequenced in a study of blood T cell repertoires in COVID-19. Repertoires were generated with immunoSEQ multiplex PCR, while TCRdb's copy carries only in-frame clones and drops some. The sample lists around 250,000 clones, around 88% occurring once. The sample taken for sequencing was PBMCs or T cells enriched from blood (not recorded which). These receptors all stem from a middle-aged woman with acute COVID-19. Both conserved end residues are part of each CDR3. Each record gives: J gene, D gene, clone size, V gene, CDR3 protein, CDR3 DNA. A D gene is named only where the DNA matches it firmly. Size is stated for part of the rows, as once, few or many counts, or as a class when the clone is expanded.

j_call: TRBJ1-2; d_call: NA; clone_size: NA; v_call: TRBV19; cdr3_aa: CASTAPKGGYYGYTF; cdr3_nt: TGTGCCAGTACCGCCCCGAAGGGAGGGTACTATGGCTACACCTTC
j_call: TRBJ1-2; d_call: TRBD1; clone_size: NA; v_call: TRBV28; cdr3_aa: CASSSTGSCTF; cdr3_nt: TGTGCCAGCAGTTCGACAGGGAGTTGCACCTTC
j_call: TRBJ2-1; d_call: TRBD1; clone_size: NA; v_call: TRBV5-1; cdr3_aa: CASSSGQGDEQFF; cdr3_nt: TGCGCCAGCAGCTCGGGACAGGGCGATGAGCAGTTCTTC
j_call: TRBJ1-2; d_call: TRBD1; clone_size: NA; v_call: TRBV29-1; cdr3_aa: CSVLTGSNSYGYTF; cdr3_nt: TGCAGCGTCCTGACAGGGAGTAATAGCTATGGCTACACCTTC
j_call: TRBJ2-1; d_call: TRBD2; clone_size: NA; v_call: TRBV24-1; cdr3_aa: CATSDEGLAGLNEQFF; cdr3_nt: TGTGCCACCAGTGATGAGGGACTAGCGGGCCTTAATGAGCAGTTCTTC
j_call: TRBJ2-7; d_call: TRBD2; clone_size: once; v_call: TRBV7-9; cdr3_aa: CASSSLAGVGEYEQYF; cdr3_nt: TGTGCCAGCAGCTCTCTAGCGGGAGTCGGGGAGTACGAGCAGTACTTC
j_call: TRBJ1-2; d_call: TRBD1; clone_size: few; v_call: TRBV5-4; cdr3_aa: CASSLGRQGGFGYTF; cdr3_nt: TGTGCCAGCAGCTTGGGCCGACAGGGTGGATTTGGCTACACCTTC
j_call: TRBJ1-5; d_call: NA; clone_size: NA; v_call: TRBV7-9; cdr3_aa: CASSPAGGQPQHF; cdr3_nt: TGTGCCAGCAGCCCCGCCGGAGGCCAGCCCCAGCATTTT
j_call: TRBJ1-2; d_call: NA; clone_size: NA; v_call: TRBV30; cdr3_aa: CAWTLDRNYGYTF; cdr3_nt: TGTGCCTGGACATTAGACAGAAACTATGGCTACACCTTC
j_call: TRBJ2-3; d_call: NA; clone_size: NA; v_call: TRBV7-2; cdr3_aa: CASSSGISGVDTQYF; cdr3_nt: TGTGCCAGCAGCAGCGGGATTTCAGGGGTGGATACGCAGTATTTT
j_call: TRBJ2-7; d_call: TRBD1; clone_size: NA; v_call: TRBV28; cdr3_aa: CASSSPRDRFYEQYF; cdr3_nt: TGTGCCAGCAGTTCTCCCCGGGACAGATTTTACGAGCAGTACTTC
j_call: TRBJ1-6; d_call: NA; clone_size: few; v_call: TRBV27; cdr3_aa: CASSYLTGANSPLHF; cdr3_nt: TGTGCCAGCAGTTACCTGACAGGCGCTAATTCACCCCTCCACTTT
j_call: TRBJ1-4; d_call: TRBD1; clone_size: NA; v_call: TRBV7-8; cdr3_aa: CASSLEVGQGSEKLFF; cdr3_nt: TGTGCCAGCAGCTTAGAGGTGGGACAGGGGAGTGAAAAACTGTTTTTT
j_call: TRBJ2-4; d_call: TRBD1; clone_size: NA; v_call: TRBV4-3; cdr3_aa: CASSQDGRLGQVGGNIQYF; cdr3_nt: TGCGCCAGCAGCCAAGACGGGCGTCTGGGACAGGTCGGCGGAAACATTCAGTACTTC
j_call: TRBJ2-1; d_call: NA; clone_size: NA; v_call: TRBV27; cdr3_aa: CASSLTAGGSYNEQFF; cdr3_nt: TGTGCCAGCAGTTTAACAGCCGGGGGTTCTTACAATGAGCAGTTCTTC
j_call: TRBJ2-5; d_call: TRBD1; clone_size: once; v_call: TRBV5-1; cdr3_aa: CASSRQGGRETQYF; cdr3_nt: TGCGCCAGCAGCCGGCAAGGGGGCCGAGAGACCCAGTACTTC
j_call: TRBJ1-2; d_call: NA; clone_size: few; v_call: TRBV12-3/TRBV12-4; cdr3_aa: CASSGGVGGYTF; cdr3_nt: TGTGCCAGCAGTGGGGGGGTTGGCGGCTACACCTTC
j_call: TRBJ1-1; d_call: TRBD1; clone_size: NA; v_call: TRBV3-1/TRBV3-2; cdr3_aa: CASSQKGTVNTEAFF; cdr3_nt: TGTGCCAGCAGCCAGAAGGGGACAGTGAACACTGAAGCTTTCTTT
j_call: TRBJ2-5; d_call: TRBD1; clone_size: once; v_call: TRBV7-8; cdr3_aa: CASTQPKSGGPRIHF; cdr3_nt: TGTGCCAGCACCCAGCCTAAATCAGGGGGCCCAAGGATTCACTTC
j_call: TRBJ2-7; d_call: TRBD1; clone_size: NA; v_call: TRBV5-4; cdr3_aa: CASSWDRVTTEQYF; cdr3_nt: TGTGCCAGCAGCTGGGACAGGGTTACTACCGAGCAGTACTTC
j_call: TRBJ1-1; d_call: TRBD1; clone_size: once; v_call: TRBV4-1; cdr3_aa: CASSPGQQNTEAFF; cdr3_nt: TGCGCCAGCAGCCCGGGACAGCAGAACACTGAAGCTTTCTTT
j_call: TRBJ1-1; d_call: NA; clone_size: NA; v_call: TRBV14; cdr3_aa: CASRSTRDSRTEAFF; cdr3_nt: TGTGCCAGCAGGAGCACCAGGGACTCGCGAACTGAAGCTTTCTTT
j_call: TRBJ2-1; d_call: TRBD2; clone_size: NA; v_call: TRBV5-5; cdr3_aa: CASSLGREYNEQFF; cdr3_nt: TGTGCCAGCAGCTTGGGGCGGGAGTACAATGAGCAGTTCTTC
j_call: TRBJ2-7; d_call: NA; clone_size: NA; v_call: TRBV10-3; cdr3_aa: CAISESFSEQYF; cdr3_nt: TGTGCCATCAGTGAGTCTTTCTCCGAGCAGTACTTC
j_call: TRBJ2-3; d_call: TRBD2; clone_size: NA; v_call: TRBV7-3; cdr3_aa: CASSLGTSGSVGTDTQYF; cdr3_nt: TGTGCCAGCAGCTTAGGGACTAGCGGGAGCGTTGGCACAGATACGCAGTATTTT
j_call: TRBJ1-1; d_call: TRBD1; clone_size: NA; v_call: TRBV6-5; cdr3_aa: CASSYSRTGSTEAFF; cdr3_nt: TGTGCCAGCAGTTATTCCAGGACAGGATCCACTGAAGCTTTCTTT
j_call: TRBJ1-1; d_call: TRBD1; clone_size: NA; v_call: TRBV2; cdr3_aa: CASTEQGGTEAFF; cdr3_nt: TGTGCCAGCACCGAGCAGGGGGGCACTGAAGCTTTCTTT
j_call: TRBJ1-2; d_call: NA; clone_size: NA; v_call: TRBV29-1; cdr3_aa: CSVSPGDYGYTF; cdr3_nt: TGCAGCGTTTCTCCAGGGGACTATGGCTACACCTTC
j_call: TRBJ2-5; d_call: TRBD2; clone_size: NA; v_call: TRBV2; cdr3_aa: CASSVGLAEETQYF; cdr3_nt: TGTGCCAGCAGTGTAGGCCTAGCGGAAGAGACCCAGTACTTC
j_call: TRBJ2-5; d_call: TRBD2; clone_size: NA; v_call: TRBV20-1; cdr3_aa: CSASVSGRPWEETQYF; cdr3_nt: TGCAGTGCTAGTGTTAGCGGGAGACCGTGGGAAGAGACCCAGTACTTC
j_call: TRBJ2-1; d_call: TRBD2; clone_size: NA; v_call: TRBV7-9; cdr3_aa: CASSFGGSDSNEQFF; cdr3_nt: TGTGCCAGCAGCTTTGGCGGGAGCGATTCCAATGAGCAGTTCTTC
j_call: TRBJ2-1; d_call: TRBD2; clone_size: few; v_call: TRBV7-7; cdr3_aa: CASSWRESPYNEQFF; cdr3_nt: TGTGCTAGCAGCTGGCGGGAGTCCCCCTACAATGAGCAGTTCTTC
j_call: TRBJ2-5; d_call: TRBD2; clone_size: NA; v_call: TRBV9; cdr3_aa: CASSVEGLAGVETQYF; cdr3_nt: TGTGCCAGCAGCGTAGAGGGACTAGCGGGAGTGGAGACCCAGTACTTC
j_call: TRBJ1-1; d_call: TRBD1; clone_size: NA; v_call: TRBV9; cdr3_aa: CASSASGQMNTEAFF; cdr3_nt: TGTGCCAGCAGCGCGTCGGGACAGATGAACACTGAAGCTTTCTTT
j_call: TRBJ2-5; d_call: TRBD1; clone_size: NA; v_call: TRBV27; cdr3_aa: CASGDRGLIETQYF; cdr3_nt: TGTGCCAGCGGGGACAGGGGGCTAATCGAGACCCAGTACTTC
j_call: TRBJ1-6; d_call: NA; clone_size: many; v_call: TRBV29-1; cdr3_aa: CSVGNNSPLHF; cdr3_nt: TGCAGCGTCGGTAACAATTCACCCCTCCACTTT
j_call: TRBJ2-1; d_call: NA; clone_size: NA; v_call: TRBV4-1; cdr3_aa: CASSQASTGDFYNEQFF; cdr3_nt: TGCGCCAGCAGCCAAGCTTCTACAGGGGACTTCTACAATGAGCAGTTCTTC